The 22 T cell receptor beta chains in this list originate from one sample, sequenced in a study of blood T cell repertoires in COVID-19. Data came from immunoSEQ multiplex PCR; TCRdb stores just in-frame clones and leaves some out. The sample lists about 120,000 clones, about 85% occurring once. Sequencing was done on a sample of peripheral blood. The receptor source for this set is a man aged 55 to 70 with acute or convalescent COVID-19.

This sequence joins TRBV6-2 or TRBV6-3 and TRBJ2-5, with TRBD2 identical over 11 bases. V trimming: 5 bases; J trimming: 5 bases; junction bases outside the gene matches: 7. This CDR3 contains 15 residues. Germline CDR1 is MNHEY and CDR2 is SVGEGT. As DNA, the CDR3 is TGTGCCAGCAGTCCCGGACTAGCGGGCTTCGAGACCCAGTACTTC. This gives the protein CASSPGLAGFETQYF.

This clone has only one observation. The chain recombines TRBV25-1 with TRBJ2-7; 7 bases line up with TRBD1. The length of the CDR3 is 15 residues. V was pared by 2 bases and J by 0 bases, with 4 bases of the junction left unmatched. Looked up from germline, CDR1 is MGHDK and CDR2 is SYGVNS. The CDR3 DNA reads TGTGCCAGCAGTGAAGAGAGGGGGCTCTCCTACGAGCAGTACTTC. Translating gives CASSEERGLSYEQYF.

The CDR3 coding sequence is TGTGCCAGCAGCCAATTAAGCGGGAGCGGAGAGACCCAGTACTTC. This encodes CASSQLSGSGETQYF. This sequence joins TRBV3-1 (or the pseudogene TRBV3-2) and TRBJ2-5; 8 bases are a match to TRBD2. V was clipped by 2 bases and J by 4 bases; unmatched bases: 6. The CDR3 spans 15 residues. Per the germline V gene, CDR1 is LGHDT and CDR2 is YNNKEL (reference sequence).

J is TRBJ2-7 and V is TRBV11-2, with D hard to call. There are 10 residues in the CDR3. V was trimmed by 8 bases and J by 5 bases, leaving 7 bases between them. Per the germline V gene, CDR1 is SGHAT and CDR2 is FQNNGV. DNA for the CDR3: TGTGCCAGCGGCTCTCACGAGCAGTACTTC. Translated: CASGSHEQYF.

This clone has just one count. The J gene is TRBJ2-3, the V gene TRBV28, with no clear D. Germline loops: CDR1 MDHEN, CDR2 SYDVKM. The CDR3 loop spans 14 amino acids. V shed 2 bases and J shed 4 bases, with 10 bases lying between them. This CDR3 reads CASSLSPPPDTQYF. In DNA form, the CDR3 reads TGTGCCAGCAGTTTAAGCCCCCCCCCAGATACGCAGTATTTT.

This chain joins TRBV7-2 and TRBJ1-6; TRBD1 is a possible D gene (5 bases). The CDR3 is made up of 14 amino acids. Looked up from germline, CDR1 is SGHTA and CDR2 is FQGNSA. Trimming pared 5 bases from V and 7 bases from J, leaving 12 bases between. The CDR3 here is CASSPPAGNSPLHF. The CDR3 region has the DNA TGTGCCAGCAGCCCACCCGCAGGGAATTCACCCCTCCACTTT.

This chain connects TRBV6-2 or TRBV6-3 to TRBJ2-2; no definite D call. Per the germline V gene, CDR1 is MNHEY and CDR2 is SVGEGT. Trimming cost V 2 bases and J 8 bases, with 3 bases left between them. This CDR3 spans 11 amino acids. CDR3 bases: TGTGCCAGCAGTTACCTAGGGGAGCTGTTTTTT. Its protein product is CASSYLGELFF.

The chain is built from TRBV4-3 and TRBJ2-2; 7 nucleotides match TRBD2. The junction had 7 bases not matched to a gene; V was cut back by 0 bases and J by 0 bases. From germline, CDR1 is LGHNA and CDR2 YSLEER. The CDR3 runs to 18 residues. The CDR3, as DNA: TGCGCCAGCAGCCAAGATTTAAAGGGAGGGTCGAACACCGGGGAGCTGTTTTTT. Translated, it gives CASSQDLKGGSNTGELFF.

V gene TRBV19 combines with J gene TRBJ2-7; maybe TRBD2 (5 bases). From germline, CDR1 is LNHDA and CDR2 SQIVND (reference sequence). This CDR3 is built from 11 residues. Trimming took off 10 bases at V and 9 bases at J, with 16 bases between the two ends. The CDR3 here is CATRGTQVQYF. CDR3 DNA sequence: TGTGCCACCCGGGGTACCCAGGTGCAGTACTTC.

The V gene is TRBV3-1 (or the pseudogene TRBV3-2), the J gene TRBJ1-2; no definite D call. Deletions cut 6 bases from V and 9 bases from J, with 14 bases between. The CDR3 contains 12 residues. Germline CDR1 and CDR2: LGHDT and YNNKEL (reference sequence). CDR3 DNA sequence: TGTGCCAGCAGGCGTACGGACGGGAGCTACACCTTC. Its translation: CASRRTDGSYTF.

The V gene is TRBV7-9, the J gene TRBJ2-7; D possibly corresponds to TRBD2 (6 bases). The CDR3 extends over 14 amino acids. Germline CDR1 is SEHNR and CDR2 is FQNEAQ (reference sequence). The V end lost 2 bases, the J end lost 2 bases, and 10 bases lay between the germline ends. The CDR3 coding sequence is TGTGCCAGCAGCTTACCCGGGAGCACCTACGAGCAGTACTTC. Protein sequence: CASSLPGSTYEQYF.

In its sample, this clone was seen once. The V and J genes are TRBV7-9 and TRBJ2-1, with TRBD1 matching 8 bases. The CDR3 covers 15 residues. From germline, CDR1 is SEHNR and CDR2 FQNEAQ (reference sequence). The J segment lost 2 bases and the V segment lost 3 bases, leaving 3 bases of the junction unmatched. DNA for the CDR3: TGTGCCAGCAGCTTTCCAGGGGGCCCCTACAATGAGCAGTTCTTC. Its translation is CASSFPGGPYNEQFF.

This clone has just one count. This chain links TRBV24-1 with TRBJ2-2; 8 bases are a match to TRBD1. The trim removed 5 bases at V and 8 bases at J, leaving 6 bases unmatched. The CDR3 loop spans 14 amino acids. CDR1 and CDR2 from the germline V gene are KGHDR and SFDVKD. Here the CDR3 DNA reads TGTGCCACCAGTGCCCTGACAGGGGTAGGGGAGCTGTTTTTT. Its translation: CATSALTGVGELFF.

Points on this clone: Other DNA sequences within the sample encode an identical CDR3. The chain joins TRBV6-5 to TRBJ1-1; TRBD1 might be the D (6 bases). The V and J ends lost 6 bases and 1 base respectively, with 9 bases between them. This CDR3 has 13 amino acids. Germline V gives CDR1 MNHEY, CDR2 SVGAGI. The CDR3 protein is CASSRTANTEAFF. The CDR3, as DNA: TGTGCCAGCAGCCGGACAGCGAACACTGAAGCTTTCTTT.

The J gene is TRBJ2-5, the V gene TRBV7-3; 8 bases align to TRBD2. The CDR3 consists of 18 residues. CDR1 is SGHTA and CDR2 is FQGTGA in the germline V gene. V lost 5 bases to trimming and J lost 2 bases; unmatched junction nucleotides: 16. CDR3: CASSPPRSSGSFQETQYF. CDR3 sequence (DNA): TGTGCCAGCAGCCCCCCCCGGTCCAGCGGGAGCTTTCAAGAGACCCAGTACTTC.

This chain joins TRBV5-6 and TRBJ2-3; 9 bases are shared with TRBD2. CDR3 length equals 16 residues. With 4 bases clipped from V and 3 bases from J, the junction kept 9 bases outside the gene matches. CDR1 is SGHDT, CDR2 YYEEEE, per germline. The CDR3 bases are TGTGCCAGCAGCCACCAAGCGGGAGGTTATACAGATACGCAGTATTTT. Protein product: CASSHQAGGYTDTQYF. Drawing the rest from reference TRBV5-6 and TRBJ2-3, the complete variable domain is DAGVTQSPTHLIKTRGQQVTLRCSPKSGHDTVSWYQQALGQGPQFIFQYYEEEERQRGNFPDRFSGHQFPNYSSELNVNALLLGDSALYLCASSHQAGGYTDTQYFGPGTRLTVL.

V gene TRBV6-6 combines with J gene TRBJ2-7, with D possibly TRBD1 on 6 matching bases. The CDR3 runs to 14 residues. In germline, CDR1 is MNHNY, CDR2 SVGAGI (reference sequence). Trimming pared 2 bases from V and 2 bases from J, leaving 10 bases between. This CDR3 is CASSYGGGPYEQYF. CDR3 coding DNA: TGTGCCAGCAGTTACGGTGGGGGCCCCTACGAGCAGTACTTC.

The chain is built from TRBV7-9 and TRBJ2-6; 14 nucleotides align to TRBD2. The length of the CDR3 is 19 residues. Germline assignment: CDR1 SEHNR and CDR2 FQNEAQ (reference sequence). With 5 bases clipped from V and 0 bases from J, the junction kept 6 bases outside the gene matches. The CDR3 loop is CASSPGTSGSPSGANVLTF. The CDR3 nucleotides are TGTGCCAGCAGCCCCGGGACTAGCGGGAGTCCCTCTGGGGCCAACGTCCTGACTTTC. The full variable domain, completed using reference TRBV7-9 and TRBJ2-6, is DTGVSQNPRHKITKRGQNVTFRCDPISEHNRLYWYRQTLGQGPEFLTYFQNEAQLEKSRLLSDRFSAERPKGSFSTLEIQRTEQGDSAMYLCASSPGTSGSPSGANVLTFGAGSRLTVL.

The gene calls are TRBV19 and TRBJ2-2, with TRBD1 as a possible D gene (6 bases). The germline V gene has CDR1 LNHDA and CDR2 SQIVND (reference sequence). The CDR3 runs to 15 residues. V dropped 8 bases and J dropped 4 bases, with 17 bases sitting between them. CDR3 in DNA: TGTGCCAGTTCGGGGTACAGGGAACCCACCGGGGAGCTGTTTTTT. Translated: CASSGYREPTGELFF.

The V and J genes are TRBV30 and TRBJ2-5; 8 bases map to TRBD1. The CDR3 is made up of 12 amino acids. V was pared by 5 bases and J by 5 bases, with 4 bases of the junction left unmatched. Germline V gene sequence: CDR1 GTSNPN, CDR2 SVGIG (reference sequence). CDR3 region: CAWDRGGETQYF. CDR3 bases: TGTGCCTGGGACAGGGGCGGTGAGACCCAGTACTTC.

V is TRBV6-5 and J is TRBJ2-1; D gene unclear. CDR1 MNHEY and CDR2 SVGAGI come from the germline V gene. This CDR3 has 13 residues. V was pared by 4 bases and J by 10 bases, with 14 bases between. CDR3 sequence: CASSFLSGYEQFF. The CDR3 nucleotides are TGTGCCAGCAGTTTCCTTTCAGGTTACGAGCAGTTCTTC.

The chain couples TRBV5-1 to TRBJ1-5, with 7 bases fitting TRBD1. Germline assignment: CDR1 SGHRS and CDR2 YFSETQ. V trimming: 4 bases; J trimming: 1 base; junction bases outside the gene matches: 8. The CDR3 has 16 amino acids. The DNA of the CDR3 is TGCGCCAGCAGCCTAGGGGGCTGGGGAAGCAATCAGCCCCAGCATTTT. This gives the protein CASSLGGWGSNQPQHF.